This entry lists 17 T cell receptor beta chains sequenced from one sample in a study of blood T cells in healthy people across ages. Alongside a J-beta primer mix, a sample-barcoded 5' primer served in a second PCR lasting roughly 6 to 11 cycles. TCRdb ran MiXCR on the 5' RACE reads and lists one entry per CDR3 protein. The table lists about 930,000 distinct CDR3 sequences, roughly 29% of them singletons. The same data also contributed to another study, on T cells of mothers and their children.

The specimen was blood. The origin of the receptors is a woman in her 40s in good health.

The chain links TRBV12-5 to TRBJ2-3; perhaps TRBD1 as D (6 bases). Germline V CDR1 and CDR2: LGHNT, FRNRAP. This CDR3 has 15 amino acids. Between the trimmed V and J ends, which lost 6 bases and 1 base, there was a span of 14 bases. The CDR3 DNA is TGTGCTAGTGGCCTCAACAGGGTGGGCACAGATACGCAGTATTTT. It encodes CASGLNRVGTDTQYF.

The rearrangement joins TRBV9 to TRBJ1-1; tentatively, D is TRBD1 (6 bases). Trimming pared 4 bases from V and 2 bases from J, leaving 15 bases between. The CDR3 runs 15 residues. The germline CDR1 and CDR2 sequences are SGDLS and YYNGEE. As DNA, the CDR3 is TGTGCCAGCAGCCCAGGGGTTAACTCTAACACTGAAGCTTTCTTT. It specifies CASSPGVNSNTEAFF.

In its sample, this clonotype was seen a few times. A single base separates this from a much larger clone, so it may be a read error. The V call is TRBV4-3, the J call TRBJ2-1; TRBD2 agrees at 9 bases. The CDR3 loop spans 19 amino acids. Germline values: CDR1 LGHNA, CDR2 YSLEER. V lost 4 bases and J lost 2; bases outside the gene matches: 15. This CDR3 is CASSLEFKTGGGAYNEQFF. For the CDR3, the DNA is TGCGCCAGCAGCCTAGAATTCAAGACCGGCGGGGGGGCCTACAATGAGCAGTTCTTC.

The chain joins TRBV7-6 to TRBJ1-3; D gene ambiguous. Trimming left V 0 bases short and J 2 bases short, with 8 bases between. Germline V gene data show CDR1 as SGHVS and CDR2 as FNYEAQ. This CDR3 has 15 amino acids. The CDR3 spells CASSLAPQPGNTIYF. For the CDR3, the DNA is TGTGCCAGCAGCTTAGCGCCTCAACCTGGAAACACCATATATTTT.

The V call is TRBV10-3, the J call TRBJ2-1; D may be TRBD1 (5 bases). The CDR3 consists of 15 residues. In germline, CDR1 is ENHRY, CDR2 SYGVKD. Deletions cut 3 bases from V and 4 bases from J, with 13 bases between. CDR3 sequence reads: CAISEDVRGYNEQFF. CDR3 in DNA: TGTGCCATCAGTGAAGATGTTAGGGGTTACAATGAGCAGTTCTTC.

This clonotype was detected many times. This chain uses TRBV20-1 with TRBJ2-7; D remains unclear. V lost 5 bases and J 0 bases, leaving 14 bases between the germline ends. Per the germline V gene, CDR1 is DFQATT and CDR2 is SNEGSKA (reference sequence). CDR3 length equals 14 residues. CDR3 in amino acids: CSALLTVISYEQYF. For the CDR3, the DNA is TGCAGTGCTCTACTAACCGTAATCTCCTACGAGCAGTACTTC.

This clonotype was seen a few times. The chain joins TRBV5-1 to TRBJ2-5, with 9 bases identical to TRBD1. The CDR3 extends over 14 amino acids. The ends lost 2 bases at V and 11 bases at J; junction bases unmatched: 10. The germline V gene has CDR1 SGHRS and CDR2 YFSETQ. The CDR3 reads CASSFGTGRDEQYF. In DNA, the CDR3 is TGCGCCAGCAGCTTTGGGACAGGGAGGGATGAGCAGTACTTC.

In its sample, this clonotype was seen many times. CDR3 in DNA: TGTGCCAGCGCCAGGGACAGGGGTGGTCACGAGCAGTACTTC. Protein: CASARDRGGHEQYF. This chain joins TRBV27 and TRBJ2-7; 10 bases line up with TRBD1. J gave up 5 bases and V 8 bases, and 9 bases lay outside the gene matches. CDR3 length: 14 residues. The germline CDR1 and CDR2 sequences are MNHEY and SMNVEV (reference sequence).

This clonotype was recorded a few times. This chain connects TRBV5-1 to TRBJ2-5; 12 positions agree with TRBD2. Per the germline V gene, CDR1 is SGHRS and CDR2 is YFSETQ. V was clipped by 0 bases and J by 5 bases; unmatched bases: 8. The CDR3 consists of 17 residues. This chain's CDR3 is CASSLGASGGAPETQYF. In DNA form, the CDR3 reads TGCGCCAGCAGCTTGGGGGCTAGCGGGGGGGCCCCGGAGACCCAGTACTTC. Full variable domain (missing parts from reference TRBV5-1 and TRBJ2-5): KAGVTQTPRYLIKTRGQQVTLSCSPISGHRSVSWYQQTPGQGLQFLFEYFSETQRNKGNFPGRFSGRQFSNSRSEMNVSTLELGDSALYLCASSLGASGGAPETQYFGPGTRLLVL.

CDR3 protein: CASSSFFTTGEEYEQYF. CDR3 coding DNA: TGTGCCAGCAGCTCGTTCTTTACGACGGGGGAAGAATACGAGCAGTACTTC. The gene calls are TRBV5-6 and TRBJ2-7; TRBD2 is a possible D gene (6 bases). Germline V gene sequence: CDR1 SGHDT, CDR2 YYEEEE. V lost 3 bases, J lost 4 bases, and 23 bases lay in between. The CDR3 runs to 17 residues.

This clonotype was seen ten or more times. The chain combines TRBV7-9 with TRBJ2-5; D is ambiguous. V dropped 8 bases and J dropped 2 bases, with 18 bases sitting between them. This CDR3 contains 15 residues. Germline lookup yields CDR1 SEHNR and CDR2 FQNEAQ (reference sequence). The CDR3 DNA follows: TGTGCCAGCCAACAGCTGGGAACGACTCAAGAGACCCAGTACTTC. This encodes CASQQLGTTQETQYF.

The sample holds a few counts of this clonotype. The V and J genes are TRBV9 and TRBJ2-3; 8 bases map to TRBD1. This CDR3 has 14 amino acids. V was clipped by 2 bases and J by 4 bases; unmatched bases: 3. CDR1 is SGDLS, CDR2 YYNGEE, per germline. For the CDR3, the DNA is TGTGCCAGCAGCGTCAGGGGGCTATCAGATACGCAGTATTTT. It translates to CASSVRGLSDTQYF.

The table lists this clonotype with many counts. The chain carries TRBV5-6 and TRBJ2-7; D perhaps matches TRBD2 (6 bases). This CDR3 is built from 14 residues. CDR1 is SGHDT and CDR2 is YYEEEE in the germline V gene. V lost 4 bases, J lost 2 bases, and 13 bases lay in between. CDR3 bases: TGTGCCAGCAGCCCGGCGGGGACGGCCTACGAGCAGTACTTC. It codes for CASSPAGTAYEQYF.

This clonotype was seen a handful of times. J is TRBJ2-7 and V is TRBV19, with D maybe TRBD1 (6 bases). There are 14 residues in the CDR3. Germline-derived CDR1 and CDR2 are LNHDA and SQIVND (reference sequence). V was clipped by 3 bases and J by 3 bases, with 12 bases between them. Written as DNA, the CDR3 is TGTGCCAGTAGTATGGGACAAACGTACTACGAGCAGTACTTC. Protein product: CASSMGQTYYEQYF.

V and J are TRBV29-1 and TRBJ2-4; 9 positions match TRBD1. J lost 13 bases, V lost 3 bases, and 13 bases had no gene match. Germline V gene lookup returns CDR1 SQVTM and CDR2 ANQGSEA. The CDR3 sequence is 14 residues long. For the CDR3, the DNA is TGCAGCGTTGAGGACAGGGGACTTCACAATGAGCAGTACTTC. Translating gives CSVEDRGLHNEQYF.

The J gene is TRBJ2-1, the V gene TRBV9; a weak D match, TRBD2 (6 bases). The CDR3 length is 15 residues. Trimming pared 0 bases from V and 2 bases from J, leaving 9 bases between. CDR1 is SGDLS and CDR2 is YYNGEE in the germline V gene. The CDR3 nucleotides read TGTGCCAGCAGCGTAGATAGCGGCACCTACAATGAGCAGTTCTTC. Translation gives CASSVDSGTYNEQFF. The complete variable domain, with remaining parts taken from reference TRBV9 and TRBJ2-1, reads DSGVTQTPKHLITATGQRVTLRCSPRSGDLSVYWYQQSLDQGLQFLIQYYNGEERAKGNILERFSAQQFPDLHSELNLSSLELGDSALYFCASSVDSGTYNEQFFGPGTRLTVL.

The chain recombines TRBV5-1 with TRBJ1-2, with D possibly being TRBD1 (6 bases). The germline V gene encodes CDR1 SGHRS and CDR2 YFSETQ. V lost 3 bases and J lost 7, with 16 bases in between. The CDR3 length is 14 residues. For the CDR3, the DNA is TGCGCCAGCAGCTCCCGCGCCGGACAGTCTGGCTACACCTTC. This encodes CASSSRAGQSGYTF. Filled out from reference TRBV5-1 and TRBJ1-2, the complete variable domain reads KAGVTQTPRYLIKTRGQQVTLSCSPISGHRSVSWYQQTPGQGLQFLFEYFSETQRNKGNFPGRFSGRQFSNSRSEMNVSTLELGDSALYLCASSSRAGQSGYTFGSGTRLTVV.